This T cell receptor beta chain was recovered during a study of metastatic and nonmetastatic thyroid tumors. Study overall: Peripheral blood and tumor or nodule samples from malignant and benign thyroid patients were compared.

No patient received treatment before thyroid surgery. The CDR3 is 18 amino acids. V gave up 5 bases and J gave up 6 bases; unmatched junction bases: 17. Per germline, CDR1 MNHEY and CDR2 SMNVEV (reference sequence). MiXCR reprocessed the PCR reads for TCRdb. The table has fewer than 40,000 clones, 25% to 35% seen once; the top ten hold 32%. This clone appeared many times. Other DNA sequences in the same sample also yield this CDR3. Material: blood. The chain combines TRBV27 with TRBJ2-2, with TRBD1 identical over 8 bases. This TCR came from a female donor with papillary thyroid cancer or a benign thyroid nodule (not recorded which). Some clones in this sample may be carry-over from other donors' samples. The CDR3 DNA reads as TGTGCCAGCAGTCTCCTATACCAGCAGGGGGCGAGGTCCGGGGAGCTGTTTTTT. Encoded protein: CASSLLYQQGARSGELFF.